The clone carrying this T cell receptor beta chain appeared many times. Its specificity is not known. In germline, CDR1 is DFQATT, CDR2 SNEGSKA (reference sequence). The CDR3 totals 12 residues. V lost 6 bases and J 7 bases, leaving 15 bases between the germline ends. This entry is derived from a study of early T cells in non-severe SARS-CoV-2 infection. Study context: Sequencing was performed on bulk RNA from unsorted whole blood, leaving chains unpaired. General study findings and limits: Anti-spike CD8 specificities were favored by VDJdb matching, whose results missed private and CD4 specificities.

Molecules of cDNA were individually given unique molecular identifiers that were attached to them. MiXCR, applied by TCRdb to the 5' RACE reads, yields one record per CDR3 protein. The table includes around 98,000 distinct CDR3 sequences, 11% detected once. Input material: whole blood. This sequence joins TRBV20-1 and TRBJ1-2; no reliable D call. This receptor was identified in an adult who was a healthcare worker with PCR-confirmed SARS-CoV-2 infection or an uninfected control (not recorded which). The CDR3 nucleotides are TGCAGTGCCACCTTTCAGGAAGGTGGCTACACCTTC. Protein: CSATFQEGGYTF.